The rows below give T cell receptor beta chains drawn from one sample of a study of CD8+ T cells in alopecia areata. Produced via immunoSEQ multiplex PCR; TCRdb's table is partial and in-frame only. The data show fewer than 200,000 clones, around 58% seen once. Sequencing used CD8+ T cells sorted from blood, obtained at week 24, from a patient treated with tofacitinib. The receptors were sampled from a human donor with alopecia areata. Both conserved end residues are part of each CDR3. The order of the fields is CDR3 length, V gene, D gene, J gene, clone size, CDR3 protein, CDR3 DNA. The D gene is left open where the match is weak. The size entry is marked missing in some rows and otherwise reads once, few, many or a size class.

>13|TRBV2|.|TRBJ2-1|.
CASSEEGQGEQFF
TGTGCCAGCAGTGAGGAGGGTCAAGGTGAGCAGTTCTTC
>15|TRBV5-1|TRBD1|TRBJ2-5|.
CASSLERTGRETQYF
TGCGCCAGCAGCTTGGAAAGGACAGGGCGGGAGACCCAGTACTTC
>14|TRBV2|.|TRBJ1-2|once
CASSEEGSREGYTF
TGTGCCAGCAGTGAGGAGGGGTCCCGCGAAGGCTACACCTTC
>14|TRBV19|.|TRBJ2-6|.
CASCQVSGANVLTF
TGTGCCAGTTGTCAGGTCTCTGGGGCCAACGTCCTGACTTTC
>14|TRBV5-6|TRBD1|TRBJ2-7|few
CASNSGTGAYEQYF
TGTGCCAGCAACTCCGGGACAGGGGCCTACGAGCAGTACTTC
>15|TRBV30|.|TRBJ2-7|few
CAWSVGAGARDEQYF
TGTGCCTGGAGTGTAGGCGCGGGGGCGCGCGACGAGCAGTACTTC
>13|TRBV9|TRBD1|TRBJ2-1|once
CASSAGQGNEQFF
TGTGCCAGCAGCGCCGGACAGGGTAATGAGCAGTTCTTC
>15|TRBV27|.|TRBJ2-1|.
CASSTGPLTYNEQFF
TGTGCCAGCAGTACGGGACCCCTGACCTACAATGAGCAGTTCTTC
>14|TRBV10-3|TRBD2|TRBJ2-7|few
CAISMGLADYEQYF
TGTGCCATCAGTATGGGACTAGCGGACTACGAGCAGTACTTC
>16|TRBV2|TRBD2|TRBJ2-4|.
CASSGLAGGAKNIQYF
TGTGCCAGTTCCGGACTAGCGGGGGGAGCCAAAAACATTCAGTACTTC
>13|TRBV19|.|TRBJ2-7|.
CASSTGGSYEQYF
TGTGCCAGTAGTACTGGGGGTAGCTACGAGCAGTACTTC
>13|TRBV29-1|TRBD1|TRBJ2-7|.
CSVRTGVVHEQYF
TGCAGCGTTCGGACAGGGGTTGTCCACGAGCAGTACTTC
>16|TRBV7-9|TRBD1|TRBJ2-7|.
CASSLETGTGGYEQYF
TGTGCCAGCAGTTTAGAAACCGGGACAGGAGGCTACGAGCAGTACTTC
>13|TRBV4-2|.|TRBJ1-2|.
CASSQEGAYGYTF
TGTGCCAGCAGCCAAGAAGGGGCGTATGGCTACACCTTC
>14|TRBV19|.|TRBJ1-2|.
CASSLTVPNYGYTF
TGTGCCAGTAGTTTGACAGTGCCTAACTATGGCTACACCTTC
>13|TRBV25-1|.|TRBJ2-2|.
CASSEGETGELFF
TGTGCCAGCAGTGAAGGCGAGACCGGGGAGCTGTTTTTT
>13|TRBV18|.|TRBJ1-1|once
CASSPRRDTEAFF
TGTGCCAGCTCACCAAGAAGGGACACTGAAGCTTTCTTT
>14|TRBV15|.|TRBJ2-5|once
CATSNRDLGETQYF
TGTGCCACCAGCAACCGGGACTTAGGAGAGACCCAGTACTTC
>14|TRBV2|TRBD1|TRBJ2-7|few
CASRFRQGRDEQYF
TGTGCCAGCAGGTTTAGACAGGGTAGAGACGAGCAGTACTTC
>15|TRBV11-2|.|TRBJ2-1|.
CASSETRRSYNEQFF
TGTGCCAGCAGCGAGACTAGGCGCTCCTACAATGAGCAGTTCTTC
>15|TRBV13|TRBD1|TRBJ2-2|.
CASSSGTGGTGELFF
TGTGCCAGCAGCTCCGGGACAGGGGGCACCGGGGAGCTGTTTTTT
>14|TRBV30|.|TRBJ1-5|.
CAWSLQYSNQPQHF
TGTGCCTGGAGTCTACAATATAGCAATCAGCCCCAGCATTTT
>13|TRBV27|.|TRBJ2-1|.
CASSLGGGNEQFF
TGTGCCAGCAGTTTGGGGGGAGGCAATGAGCAGTTCTTC
>12|TRBV29-1|TRBD2|TRBJ2-5|.
CSVEGLAETQYF
TGCAGCGTTGAGGGACTAGCGGAGACCCAGTACTTC
>10|TRBV30|.|TRBJ1-1|.
CAWSGRGWFF
TGTGCCTGGAGTGGCCGGGGCTGGTTCTTT
>13|TRBV13|.|TRBJ2-1|.
CASSAGLAHEQFF
TGTGCCAGCAGCGCGGGACTGGCACATGAGCAGTTCTTC
>13|TRBV2|TRBD1|TRBJ2-7|.
CASSGQGAYEQYF
TGTGCCAGCAGTGGACAGGGGGCCTACGAGCAGTACTTC
>11|TRBV29-1|.|TRBJ2-1|few
CSVDSHNEQFF
TGCAGCGTTGACTCGCACAATGAGCAGTTCTTC
>14|TRBV7-9|TRBD1|TRBJ2-2|.
CASSSTGGTGELFF
TGTGCCAGCAGTTCTACAGGGGGGACCGGGGAGCTGTTTTTT
>15|TRBV9|TRBD1|TRBJ2-2|.
CASSDRQGATGELFF
TGTGCCAGCAGCGATCGACAGGGGGCCACCGGGGAGCTGTTTTTT
>16|TRBV27|.|TRBJ1-1|.
CASSLSGRMLYPEAFF
TGTGCCAGCAGTTTGTCAGGTAGGATGCTTTACCCTGAAGCTTTCTTT
>12|TRBV11-2|.|TRBJ2-2|few
CASIIGSGELFF
TGTGCCAGCATAATCGGTTCCGGGGAGCTGTTTTTT
>16|TRBV13|TRBD1|TRBJ2-2|few
CASSGSGQVNTGELFF
TGTGCCAGCAGCGGATCGGGACAGGTGAACACCGGGGAGCTGTTTTTT
>14|TRBV5-5|.|TRBJ2-7|.
CASSWSGATYEQYF
TGTGCCAGCAGCTGGAGTGGGGCAACCTACGAGCAGTACTTC
>13|TRBV12-5|.|TRBJ1-1|.
CASGLSGYTEAFF
TGTGCTAGTGGCCTCTCAGGGTACACTGAAGCTTTCTTT
>15|TRBV2|.|TRBJ2-5|once
CASRQSRGAWETQYF
TGTGCCAGCAGGCAGTCACGGGGGGCTTGGGAGACCCAGTACTTC
>17|TRBV27|.|TRBJ1-6|few
CASALDGGGTYNSPLHF
TGTGCCAGCGCCCTTGACGGGGGGGGGACCTATAATTCACCCCTCCACTTT
>17|TRBV11-2|TRBD1|TRBJ1-5|.
CASSLGTGLGGNQPQHF
TGTGCCAGCAGCTTAGGGACAGGCCTTGGGGGCAATCAGCCCCAGCATTTT
>15|TRBV4-1|.|TRBJ1-5|.
CASSQDRGGRQPQHF
TGCGCCAGCAGCCAAGATCGGGGGGGCCGTCAGCCCCAGCATTTT
>8|TRBV2|.|TRBJ2-1|.
CASREQFF
TGTGCCAGCCGTGAGCAGTTCTTC
>13|TRBV15|TRBD1|TRBJ1-1|.
CATGGQGSTEAFF
TGTGCCACCGGGGGACAGGGGAGCACTGAAGCTTTCTTT
>15|TRBV30|.|TRBJ1-4|.
CAWSPTSGLNEKLFF
TGTGCCTGGAGTCCCACCTCGGGGCTTAATGAAAAACTGTTTTTT
>16|TRBV9|TRBD1|TRBJ2-1|few
CASSVATTGGDNEQFF
TGTGCCAGCAGCGTAGCTACGACAGGGGGGGACAATGAGCAGTTCTTC
>16|TRBV5-1|TRBD1|TRBJ2-7|.
CASSSDPGTGAYEQYF
TGCGCCAGCAGCTCCGACCCCGGGACAGGGGCCTACGAGCAGTACTTC
>15|TRBV10-3|TRBD1|TRBJ2-7|few
CAIQPGTGQTYEQYF
TGTGCCATCCAGCCAGGGACGGGACAGACCTACGAGCAGTACTTC
>11|TRBV6-5|.|TRBJ2-3|.
CASYSTDTQYF
TGTGCCAGCTACAGCACAGATACGCAGTATTTT
>11|TRBV29-1|.|TRBJ2-5|.
CSVGKRETQYF
TGCAGCGTTGGAAAGAGAGAGACCCAGTACTTC